Each of the 16 T cell receptor beta chains below was sequenced from the same sample in a study of blood T cells in healthy people across ages. Alongside a J-beta primer mix, a sample-barcoded 5' primer served in a second PCR lasting roughly 6 to 11 cycles. One entry per CDR3 protein results from TCRdb running MiXCR on the 5' RACE reads. The sample has hundreds of thousands of distinct CDR3 sequences, around 31% seen once. The specimen sequenced was blood. The receptors shown here come from a woman aged 80 or over in good health.

This clonotype was observed many times. The rearrangement joins TRBV7-9 to TRBJ1-4; tentatively, D is TRBD1 (5 bases). The CDR3 consists of 14 residues. V shed 1 base and J shed 3 bases, with 6 bases lying between them. In germline, CDR1 is SEHNR, CDR2 FQNEAQ (reference sequence). Here the CDR3 DNA reads TGTGCCAGCAGCTTAGAGACAGCTAATGAAAAACTGTTTTTT. Encoded protein: CASSLETANEKLFF.

This clonotype was observed at least ten times. The chain links TRBV7-8 to TRBJ1-2; no clear D gene. Trimming took 1 base from V and 7 from J, leaving 16 bases between them. The CDR3 totals 15 residues. Germline V gene data show CDR1 as SGHVS and CDR2 as FQNEAQ. The DNA for the CDR3 is TGTGCCAGCAGCTTAGTTTACGGGAGTGCGGGTGGCTACACCTTC. It yields the protein CASSLVYGSAGGYTF.

This clonotype was seen many times. This sequence may be a read error, since a much larger clone differs from it by one base. The gene calls are TRBV9 and TRBJ2-5; D perhaps matches TRBD2 (6 bases). The CDR3 spans 15 residues. V lost 0 bases, J lost 11 bases, and 20 bases lay in between. Per germline, CDR1 SGDLS and CDR2 YYNGEE. In nucleotides, the CDR3 is TGTGCCAGCAGCGTAGCGGCAGGGAGGAAAGATGAGCAGTACTTC. Protein sequence: CASSVAAGRKDEQYF.

Note on this clonotype: Germline and junction disagree at one end, which may indicate a read error. The V call is TRBV5-4, the J call TRBJ2-5; 7 bases fit TRBD1. Germline V gives CDR1 SGHNT, CDR2 YYREEE (reference sequence). This CDR3 has 15 amino acids. This CDR3 reads CASSPGGVPQETEYF. CDR3 sequence (DNA): TGTGCCAGCAGCCCAGGGGGAGTGCCCCAAGAGACCGAGTACTTC.

The sample holds one count of this clonotype. This could be a read error, since a much larger clone is one nucleotide away. This rearrangement joins TRBV10-3 to TRBJ1-2, with D tentatively TRBD1 (6 bases). The ends were cut back, 7 bases at V and 3 bases at J, with 15 bases in the middle. Germline V gene data show CDR1 as ENHRY and CDR2 as SYGVKD. The CDR3 is made up of 14 amino acids. CDR3 bases: TGTGCCATCACCCGGGGCAGGGGCGACTATGGCTACACCTTC. Translated: CAITRGRGDYGYTF.

This clonotype showed up many times. This chain joins TRBV4-3 and TRBJ2-2; D call uncertain. Germline values: CDR1 LGHNA, CDR2 YSLEER. The length of the CDR3 is 15 residues. Trimming shortened V by 1 base and J by 1 base, and 7 bases separated the two germline ends. CDR3 amino acids: CASSQGAKNTGELFF. As DNA, the CDR3 is TGCGCCAGCAGCCAAGGCGCGAAGAACACCGGGGAGCTGTTTTTT.

This clonotype has a count of ten or more. The rearrangement uses TRBV20-1 and TRBJ2-3; 9 nucleotides line up with TRBD2. J was trimmed by 5 bases and V by 4 bases; bases with no gene match: 13. Germline V gene sequence: CDR1 DFQATT, CDR2 SNEGSKA (reference sequence). CDR3 length: 16 residues. CDR3 loop: CSATALAGSRGDTQYF. In nucleotides, the CDR3 is TGCAGTGCTACCGCCCTAGCGGGGAGCCGGGGAGATACGCAGTATTTT.

Points on this clonotype: Since a much larger clone is just one base distant, this may be a read error. The genes are TRBV20-1 and TRBJ2-1; TRBD2 matches at 7 bases. This CDR3 is built from 16 residues. Germline CDR1 is DFQATT and CDR2 is SNEGSKA (reference sequence). Losses at the gene ends were 3 bases for V and 5 bases for J; bases not matched to a gene: 13. The CDR3, as DNA: TGCAGTGCTAGGGGGGGGAGCGGCATTAACCACAATGAGCAGTTCTTC. Translation gives CSARGGSGINHNEQFF.

Notes on this clonotype: Just one base apart from a much larger clone, this may be a read error. The CDR3 reads CASSLGLFSSYNEQYF. The CDR3 DNA is TGTGCCAGCAGTCTCGGACTATTTAGCTCCTACAATGAGCAGTACTTC. The genes are TRBV5-5 and TRBJ2-1; D possibly corresponds to TRBD2 (6 bases). The end of the DNA fits TRBJ2-7 better, so the J call may be wrong. Germline values: CDR1 SGHKS, CDR2 YYEKEE (reference sequence). The CDR3 sequence is 16 residues long.

This clonotype was recorded a few times. The V gene is TRBV12-3 or TRBV12-4, the J gene TRBJ1-5; no clear D gene. CDR3 size: 15 residues. The germline V and J ends were trimmed by 7 bases and 0 bases, with 13 bases remaining between them. CDR3 amino acids: CASTQEAYSNQPQHF. CDR3 nucleotides: TGTGCCAGCACCCAGGAGGCGTATAGCAATCAGCCCCAGCATTTT.

This clonotype was seen repeatedly, ten times or more. The CDR3: CASRGQVDFYEQYF. The CDR3 DNA follows: TGTGCCAGCAGGGGACAGGTTGACTTCTACGAGCAGTACTTC. The rearrangement links TRBV6-1 to TRBJ2-7; TRBD1 matches 8 bases. V lost 6 bases to trimming and J lost 3 bases; unmatched junction nucleotides: 7. CDR1 MNHNS and CDR2 SASEGT come from the germline V gene. The CDR3 covers 14 residues.

The V call is TRBV27, the J call TRBJ2-7, with 7 nucleotides matching TRBD1. The CDR3 length is 16 residues. Germline V gene data show CDR1 as MNHEY and CDR2 as SMNVEV (reference sequence). Germline trimming cut 6 bases from V and 8 bases from J; bases unmatched to any gene: 19. In DNA, the CDR3 is TGTGCCAGCAGACCCGCAGGGGGTAGAGGACCTACGAAGCAGTACTTC. This codes for CASRPAGGRGPTKQYF.

The V gene is TRBV9, the J gene TRBJ1-2; unclear D gene. V was shortened by 3 bases and J by 6 bases, with 21 bases between the two germline ends. Per the germline V gene, CDR1 is SGDLS and CDR2 is YYNGEE. The CDR3 sequence is 16 residues long. The DNA for the CDR3 is TGTGCCAGCAGCGAGCCGGAGAAGGGCTTAACCAATGGCTACACCTTC. Amino acid sequence: CASSEPEKGLTNGYTF.

V is TRBV7-2 and J is TRBJ2-3; D possibly matches TRBD1 or TRBD2 (6 bases each). The CDR3 is 15 amino acids. The V gene lost 5 bases and the J gene lost 6 bases, with 18 bases spanning the gap. CDR1 is SGHTA, CDR2 FQGNSA, per germline. The CDR3 DNA reads TGTGCCAGCAGCCCAGGGGACTCGCTTGGGGATACGCAGTATTTT. Its translation is CASSPGDSLGDTQYF.

As regards this clonotype: It may be a read error: a sequence one base away is much more abundant. V usage is TRBV4-3 and J usage is TRBJ2-5; D not resolved. CDR1 is LGHNA and CDR2 is YSLEER in the germline V gene. The CDR3 covers 16 residues. V lost 0 bases to trimming and J lost 11 bases, with 22 bases between them. Written as DNA, the CDR3 is TGCGCCAGCAGCCAAGATCCGAGACCGGGTCTCTACGGGCAGTACTTC. It translates to CASSQDPRPGLYGQYF.

This clonotype was recorded many times. The V gene is TRBV11-3, the J gene TRBJ2-3, with D unresolved. CDR1 and CDR2 from the germline V gene are SGHNT and YENEEA. V was trimmed by 0 bases and J by 4 bases, leaving 5 bases between them. The CDR3 contains 13 residues. In nucleotides, the CDR3 is TGTGCCAGCAGCTTAGATCTTCCAGATACGCAGTATTTT. It encodes CASSLDLPDTQYF.